The present T cell receptor (beta chain) was sequenced within a study of shared clonotypes between healthy human individuals (dated by TCRdb to 2019 to 2021). As for the study more broadly: The cohort comprised a couple of women and a few men aged 18 to 49 years. Per donor, three plates each were used for CD4 naive and CD4 memory, two for CD8 naive, and one for CD8 memory. To estimate repertoire size and how much clonotype sharing occurs between individuals, the study deeply sequenced the blood TCR repertoires of roughly 5 healthy adults. To increase sequencing depth and limit assay-specific biases, TCR repertoire library preparation and sequencing were carried out by different laboratories using diverse techniques. Between about 0.8 and 9 billion PBMCs per donor were obtained by leukapheresis.

TCR CDR3 regions were amplified from genomic DNA by multiplex PCR using the deep immunoSEQ assay. Extracted genomic DNA from each cell subset was distributed evenly across all wells of several immunoSEQ 96-well plates, and each plate was treated as a replicate. For sorted subsets, 150 to 250 ng of genomic DNA, equivalent to 30,000 or so T cell genomes, went into each replicate PCR. The purified libraries were quantified using a Qubit 3.0 fluorometer, sized with a Bioanalyzer 2100, and then quantified again using the KAPA Library Quantification kit. Every immunoSEQ 96-well plate was sequenced on a separate single-read 150-cycle Illumina NextSeq 550 flow cell. In the authors' own workflow: Because the immunoSEQ output included only junctional sequences and no quality scores, the filtering could not be the same as the filtering used for full-length reads. To assign V/J genes and CDR3, sequences were annotated against IMGT germline references using PyIR, a Python wrapper for IgBLAST v1.9. Reads were filtered out if the reads had weak V/J assignments (E-value above 1e-6), no CDR3, stop codons, out-of-frame junctions, or ambiguous translated residues. V3J clonotypes were defined as sequences sharing an identical inferred V gene, J gene, and CDR3 amino acid sequence. To compute the percentage overlap between repertoires, the number of shared unique clonotypes was divided by the size of the smaller repertoire. Repertoire richness was assessed with RTK rarefaction, the Chao1 estimator, and Recon v2.1 estimates of unobserved clonotypes. For all TCRbeta clonotypes obtained by the gDNA method from a few donors, generation probabilities were computed with OLGA. TCRdb carries this immuneACCESS record with in-frame sequences only. Its versions omit some clonotypes, under half of them owing to an unresolved V gene in the studies checked, with the rest unexplained. D and trimming were read from the DNA, whereas the V and J calls and clone size are those reported in that table. The sample profile shows approximately 980,000 clones; 60% to 85% of them were found once. Of the sample, approximately 1.5% is held by the ten largest clones.

On this clone: Its antigen specificity is not known. No base quality values were provided; no much bigger clone lies one nucleotide off.

Points the paper makes about the study in general: Sharing across a few donors was observed for roughly 5.4% of naive CD4, around 3.5% of naive CD8, over 2% of memory CD4, and about 0.39% of memory CD8 clonotypes. Higher generation probabilities were observed for clonotypes shared by all four sorted-subset donors than for non-shared clonotypes. Larger estimated clonotype richness was generally found for naive subsets than for memory subsets. Sampling was restricted to blood, and TCR repertoires in tissue are likely to differ from TCR repertoires in blood. Based on pairwise subsampling, the degree of clonotype sharing among donors was expected to be affected by sequencing depth. Incomplete sequencing was indicated by rarefaction of sorted-subset datasets, despite the large sequencing depth. Because the study included only a small number of donors, the genetic and exposure-history diversity represented was limited.

Healthy HIV-negative adults with no recently reported acute infections or vaccinations were included as donors. Every donor was a Caucasian adult residing in Nashville, Tennessee, USA. Magnetic negative selection was used to enrich CD4+ T cells, after which naive cells were positively selected on CD45RA and the negative fraction became the memory subset. After blood collection by leukapheresis, PBMCs were isolated using Ficoll-Histopaque density gradient centrifugation and then cryopreserved in the vapor phase of liquid nitrogen. Purity and quantity of every magnetically sorted T cell population were checked by analytical flow cytometry. Each sorted fraction had its genomic DNA isolated and then quantified by UV absorbance on a Nanodrop 2000c. Inclusive of the bounding cysteine and phenylalanine, the CDR3 is 15 residues long. Only CDR3 DNA is held: 45 bases, read in frame from base 1. Trimming accounts for 7 bases at V and 0 bases at J, while the number of junction bases matched to no gene is 6. The germline V gene encodes CDR1 SGHRS and CDR2 YFSETQ.

The TCR was taken from a man between 18 and 35 years old in good health. Sequenced material: memory CD4+ T cells sorted from blood. The cell subset or site label, as the study defines it: CD45RA-negative fraction. The chain is assembled from TRBV5-1 and TRBJ2-3; TRBD2 matches 9 bases in the middle. The DNA is TGCGCCAGCGGACAGACTAGCGGAAGCACAGATACGCAGTATTTT. Translation gives CASGQTSGSTDTQYF.